This T cell receptor (beta chain) was captured in a study of T cell responses to AZD1222 COVID-19 vaccine. Notes on the study in general: Repertoire samples came only from after the peak T cell response. Clonal diversity may have been underestimated, and the donors were mostly white British, with more females than males.

Here immunoSEQ multiplex PCR was the method, and the copy in TCRdb shows in-frame clones only, minus some. The table has about 130,000 clones, more than 70% seen once. The ends were cut back, 2 bases at V and 6 bases at J, with 10 bases in the middle. This CDR3 is built from 14 residues. Germline V gene lookup returns CDR1 MNHEY and CDR2 SVGAGI. As to this clone: Its antigen remains unidentified.

The V gene is TRBV6-5, the J gene TRBJ2-2; no firm D call. The sequence was collected from an adult in good health. The source material was peripheral blood, sampled on day 0 of AZD1222 vaccination. DNA for the CDR3: TGTGCCAGCAGTTACATAGGGCGTGCCGGGGAGCTGTTTTTT. Its protein is CASSYIGRAGELFF.